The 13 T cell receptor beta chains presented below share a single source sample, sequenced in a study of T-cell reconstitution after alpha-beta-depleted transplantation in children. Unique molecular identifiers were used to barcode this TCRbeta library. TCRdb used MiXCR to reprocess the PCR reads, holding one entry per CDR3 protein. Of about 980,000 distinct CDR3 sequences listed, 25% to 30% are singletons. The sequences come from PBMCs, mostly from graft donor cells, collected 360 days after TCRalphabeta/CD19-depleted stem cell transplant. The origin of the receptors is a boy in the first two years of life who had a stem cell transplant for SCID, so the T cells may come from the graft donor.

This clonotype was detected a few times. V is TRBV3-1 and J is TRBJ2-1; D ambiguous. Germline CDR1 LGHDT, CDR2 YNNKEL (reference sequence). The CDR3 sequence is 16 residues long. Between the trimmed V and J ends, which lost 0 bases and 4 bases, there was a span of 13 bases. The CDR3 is CASSQDPSEIYNEQFF. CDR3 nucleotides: TGTGCCAGCAGCCAAGATCCTTCGGAGATATACAATGAGCAGTTCTTC.

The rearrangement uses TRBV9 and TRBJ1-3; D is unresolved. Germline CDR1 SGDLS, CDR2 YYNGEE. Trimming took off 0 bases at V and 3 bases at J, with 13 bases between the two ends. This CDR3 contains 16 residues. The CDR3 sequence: CASSVGPTPGGNTIYF. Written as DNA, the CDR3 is TGTGCCAGCAGCGTAGGACCCACACCCGGTGGAAACACCATATATTTT. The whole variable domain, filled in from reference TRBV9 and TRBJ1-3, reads DSGVTQTPKHLITATGQRVTLRCSPRSGDLSVYWYQQSLDQGLQFLIQYYNGEERAKGNILERFSAQQFPDLHSELNLSSLELGDSALYFCASSVGPTPGGNTIYFGEGSWLTVV.

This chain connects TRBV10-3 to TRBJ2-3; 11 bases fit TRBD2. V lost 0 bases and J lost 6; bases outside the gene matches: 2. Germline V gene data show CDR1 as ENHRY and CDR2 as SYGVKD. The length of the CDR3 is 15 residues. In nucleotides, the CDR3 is TGTGCCATCAGTGAGTCTAGGACTAGCGGGGATACGCAGTATTTT. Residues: CAISESRTSGDTQYF.

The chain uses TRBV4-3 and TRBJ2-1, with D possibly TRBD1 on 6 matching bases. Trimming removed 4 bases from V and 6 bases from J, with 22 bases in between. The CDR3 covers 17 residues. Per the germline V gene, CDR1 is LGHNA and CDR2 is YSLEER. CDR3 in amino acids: CASSLWGQGSYCNEQFF. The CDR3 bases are TGCGCCAGCAGCCTTTGGGGACAAGGCTCCTACTGCAATGAGCAGTTCTTC.

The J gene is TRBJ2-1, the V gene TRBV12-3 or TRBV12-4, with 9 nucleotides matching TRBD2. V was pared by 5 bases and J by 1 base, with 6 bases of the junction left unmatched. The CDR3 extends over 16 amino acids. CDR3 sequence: CASSRGGAVSYNEQFF. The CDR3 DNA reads TGTGCCAGCAGTCGCGGGGGGGCCGTGTCCTACAATGAGCAGTTCTTC.

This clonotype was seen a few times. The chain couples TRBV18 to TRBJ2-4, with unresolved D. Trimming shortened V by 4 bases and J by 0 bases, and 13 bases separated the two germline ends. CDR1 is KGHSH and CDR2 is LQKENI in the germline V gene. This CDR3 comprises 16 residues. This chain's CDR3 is CASSRGDLLAKNIQYF. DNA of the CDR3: TGTGCCAGCTCACGTGGGGATTTACTAGCCAAAAACATTCAGTACTTC.

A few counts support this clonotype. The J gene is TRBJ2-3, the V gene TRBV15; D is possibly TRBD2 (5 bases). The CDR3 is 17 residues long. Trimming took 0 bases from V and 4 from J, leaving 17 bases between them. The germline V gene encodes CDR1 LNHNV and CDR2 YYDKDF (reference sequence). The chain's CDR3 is CATSRDPPGIVPDTQYF. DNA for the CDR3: TGTGCCACCAGCAGAGATCCGCCGGGGATAGTCCCAGATACGCAGTATTTT.

CDR3 sequence (DNA): TGTGCCAGCAGCTTAGCTAGGACAGCCGACAACTATGGCTACACCTTC. Translated, it gives CASSLARTADNYGYTF. The rearrangement uses TRBV7-2 and TRBJ1-2; D perhaps matches TRBD1 (6 bases). Trimming pared 0 bases from V and 2 bases from J, leaving 13 bases between. The CDR3 runs 16 residues. The germline gives CDR1 SGHTA, CDR2 FQGNSA.

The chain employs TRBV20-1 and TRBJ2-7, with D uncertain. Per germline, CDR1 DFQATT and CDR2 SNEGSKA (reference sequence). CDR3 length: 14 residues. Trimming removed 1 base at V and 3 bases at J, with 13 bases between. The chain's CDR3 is CSARARLTFYEQYF. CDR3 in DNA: TGCAGTGCTAGAGCACGCCTCACCTTCTACGAGCAGTACTTC.

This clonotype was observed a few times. The CDR3 here is CASRGTGVNNEQFF. CDR3 sequence (DNA): TGTGCCAGCAGGGGGACAGGGGTCAACAATGAGCAGTTCTTC. The V call is TRBV7-2, the J call TRBJ2-1; 10 bases line up with TRBD1. The CDR3 loop spans 14 amino acids. Looked up from germline, CDR1 is SGHTA and CDR2 is FQGNSA. Losses at the gene ends were 6 bases for V and 5 bases for J; bases not matched to a gene: 4.

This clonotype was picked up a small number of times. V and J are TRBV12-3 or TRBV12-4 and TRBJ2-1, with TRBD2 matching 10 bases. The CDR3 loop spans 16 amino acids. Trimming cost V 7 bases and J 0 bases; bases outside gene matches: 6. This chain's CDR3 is CASNLSGGGSYNEQFF. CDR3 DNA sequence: TGTGCCAGCAACCTCAGCGGGGGGGGCTCCTACAATGAGCAGTTCTTC.

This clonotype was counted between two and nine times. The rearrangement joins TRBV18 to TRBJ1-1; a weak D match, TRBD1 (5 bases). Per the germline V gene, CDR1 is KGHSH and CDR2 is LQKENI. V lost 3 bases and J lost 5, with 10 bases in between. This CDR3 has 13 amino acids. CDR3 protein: CASSPPPGTEAFF. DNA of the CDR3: TGTGCCAGCTCACCTCCCCCAGGGACTGAAGCTTTCTTT.

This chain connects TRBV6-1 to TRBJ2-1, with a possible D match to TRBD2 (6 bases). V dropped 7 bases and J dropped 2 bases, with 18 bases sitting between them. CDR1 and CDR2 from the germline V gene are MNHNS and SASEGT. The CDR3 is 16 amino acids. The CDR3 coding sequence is TGTGCCAGCACTCGACGAGGCGGGGAGCCCTACAATGAGCAGTTCTTC. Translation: CASTRRGGEPYNEQFF.